This entry concerns a single T cell receptor (beta chain). The junction had 5 bases not matched to a gene; V was cut back by 2 bases and J by 16 bases. Germline values: CDR1 MNHEY, CDR2 SVGAGI. The CDR3 covers 11 residues. Method: immunoSEQ multiplex PCR; TCRdb's copy keeps in-frame clones and lacks some. Seen here are 65,000 to 75,000 clones, about nine tenths observed once, and the top ten hold over 3.5%. This record belongs to a study of T cell changes during pregnancy in multiple sclerosis. This clonotype was sampled from a female donor in good health, enrolled as a control in a pregnancy study. The chain uses TRBV6-5 and TRBJ2-1; 7 nucleotides agree with TRBD1. Here the sequenced sample was peripheral blood, taken after pregnancy. CDR3 nucleotides: TGTGCCAGCAGTTACAGGGGGCGAGGTTTCTTC. As protein: CASSYRGRGFF.